The 2 T cell receptor beta chains below all came from one sample that was sequenced in a study of identical twins. MiXCR was run by TCRdb on the 5' RACE reads, yielding one entry per CDR3 protein. The sample includes around 250,000 distinct CDR3 sequences, 12% of them seen just once. This sample was also put to use in a study of yellow fever vaccine responses in identical twins.

The sequenced sample consisted of memory (CD45RO+) T cells sorted from blood. The source of these receptors is a woman between 18 and 30 years old in good health.

There are many counts of this clonotype. The rearrangement uses TRBV29-1 and TRBJ2-3, with D perhaps being TRBD1 or TRBD2 (5 bases each). With 7 bases removed from V and 7 bases from J, the gap between germline ends came to 21 bases. CDR3 length: 14 residues. Germline values: CDR1 SQVTM, CDR2 ANQGSEA. The chain's CDR3 is CSATIRDPLYTQYF. The CDR3 nucleotides are TGCAGCGCCACCATCCGGGACCCTCTGTATACGCAGTATTTT.

J is TRBJ2-5 and V is TRBV20-1; TRBD2 might be the D (6 bases). The CDR3 runs 15 residues. Germline loops: CDR1 DFQATT, CDR2 SNEGSKA (reference sequence). V was trimmed by 0 bases and J by 1 base, leaving 12 bases between them. The chain's CDR3 is CSARDQGLPQETQYF. The DNA of the CDR3 is TGCAGTGCTAGAGATCAGGGACTCCCCCAAGAGACCCAGTACTTC.